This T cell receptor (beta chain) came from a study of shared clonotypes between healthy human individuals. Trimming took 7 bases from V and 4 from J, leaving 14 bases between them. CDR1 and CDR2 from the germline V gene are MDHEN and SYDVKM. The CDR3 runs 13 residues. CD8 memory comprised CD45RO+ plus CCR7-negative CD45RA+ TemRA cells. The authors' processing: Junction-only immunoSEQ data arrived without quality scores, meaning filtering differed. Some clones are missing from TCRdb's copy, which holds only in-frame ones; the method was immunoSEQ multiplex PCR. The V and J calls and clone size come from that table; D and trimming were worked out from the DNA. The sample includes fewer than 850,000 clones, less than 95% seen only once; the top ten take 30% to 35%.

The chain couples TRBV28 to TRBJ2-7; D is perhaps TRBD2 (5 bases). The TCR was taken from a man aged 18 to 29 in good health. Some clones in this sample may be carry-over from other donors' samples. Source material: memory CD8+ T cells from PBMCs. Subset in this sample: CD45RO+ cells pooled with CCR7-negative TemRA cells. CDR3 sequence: CASKWGVGYEQYF. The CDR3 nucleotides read TGTGCCAGCAAATGGGGAGTGGGGTACGAGCAGTACTTC.